What follows describes a single TCR beta chain. Its antigen remains unidentified. This sample is part of a study of T cells in localized non-small cell lung cancer. Study observations and caveats: Heterogeneity cannot be ruled out, as sequencing used one tumor region only. A median approximately 61 of the top 100 tumor clones appeared in adjacent lung.

The method was immunoSEQ multiplex PCR; TCRdb's version includes in-frame clones alone and lacks a portion of them. The sample shows 35,000 to 40,000 clones, around nine tenths of them seen only once. Specimen: peripheral blood, collected before any cancer treatment. The sequence was obtained from a woman aged 35 to 75 with stage I lung adenocarcinoma.

Here the CDR3 reads CASSLGQGAYEQYF. For the CDR3, the DNA is TGTGCCAGCAGCTTAGGTCAGGGGGCCTACGAGCAGTACTTC. The rearrangement uses TRBV7-2 and TRBJ2-7; TRBD1 matches at 7 bases. The V gene end was trimmed by 1 base and the J gene end by 2 bases; junction bases not matched to a gene: 2. The CDR3 spans 14 residues. In germline, CDR1 is SGHTA, CDR2 FQGNSA. The whole variable domain, remainder taken from reference TRBV7-2 and TRBJ2-7, is GAGVSQSPSNKVTEKGKDVELRCDPISGHTALYWYRQSLGQGLEFLIYFQGNSAPDKSGLPSDRFSAERTGGSVSTLTIQRTQQEDSAVYLCASSLGQGAYEQYFGPGTRLTVT.